These 23 T cell receptor beta chains share one sample of origin, sequenced in a study of T cell clonality in common variable immunodeficiency. Broader study findings: Reportedly, TCR beta sequences from common variable immunodeficiency showed fewer deletions and N-nucleotide insertions.

Their antigens are not known. Clones were read by immunoSEQ multiplex PCR, and TCRdb kept only the in-frame ones, dropping some. Observed in the sample are around 9,600 clones, none of them singletons. Sequenced material: peripheral blood mononuclear cells. These receptors were obtained from a human donor with common variable immunodeficiency.

This clone has ten or more counts. The read comes to an end 3 residues before the CDR3 does, leaving the germline J gene to fill in the end. This sequence joins TRBV20-1 and TRBJ2-1; TRBD1 matches 10 bases. The CDR3 totals 14 residues. V was pared by 2 bases and J by 4 bases, with 2 bases of the junction left unmatched. Per the germline V gene, CDR1 is DFQATT and CDR2 is SNEGSKA (reference sequence). Incomplete CDR3 DNA: TGCAGTGCTAGAAGGACAGGGGGTTACAATGAG. Translation gives CSARRTGGYNE. The full CDR3 is CSARRTGGYNEQFF.

This clone ranks as medium-sized (0.01 to 0.1%). The read finishes 3 residues shy of the CDR3 end, and the germline J gene is used to complete it. This rearrangement joins TRBV5-1 to TRBJ1-4; no reliable D call. This CDR3 region has 18 residues. Germline values: CDR1 SGHRS, CDR2 YFSETQ. The CDR3 region is CAVPENPTAPAACRPLFF. The covered CDR3 bases are TGCGCCGTTCCTGAAAACCCTACCGCGCCGGCGGCTTGTCGCCCA.

By proportion, this clone is medium-sized. The read ends 3 residues early relative to the CDR3; the germline J gene fills the gap. The chain carries TRBV7-2 and TRBJ2-5, with a tentative D call TRBD2 (6 bases). CDR1 is SGHTA, CDR2 FQGNSA, per germline. The CDR3 is 15 amino acids. Between the trimmed V and J ends, which lost 5 bases and 5 bases, there was a span of 18 bases. Here the CDR3 reads CASSRGGVPGETQYF. The covered CDR3 bases are TGTGCCAGCAGCCGAGGCGGGGTGCCGGGCGAGACC.

This clone was seen many times. The read terminates 3 residues before the CDR3 end, so the remaining end is supplied by the germline J gene. The rearrangement joins TRBV18 to TRBJ1-2, with D maybe TRBD1 (5 bases). Germline CDR1 reads KGHSH; CDR2 reads LQKENI. V shed 0 bases and J shed 4 bases, with 15 bases lying between them. The CDR3 has 16 residues. The CDR3 loop is CASSPPSTGVRYGYTF. The CDR3 bases that were read are TGTGCCAGCTCACCACCGAGTACGGGGGTTCGCTATGGC.

This clone was seen ten or more times. The read falls 3 residues short of the CDR3 end, and the missing part is taken from the germline J gene. This chain uses TRBV30 with TRBJ2-1, with 7 nucleotides matching TRBD2. Germline V lookup: CDR1 GTSNPN, CDR2 SVGIG (reference sequence). J was trimmed by 0 bases and V by 3 bases; bases with no gene match: 5. The CDR3 sequence is 15 residues long. Partial CDR3 DNA: TGTGCCTGGAGGAAGCGGGACCTCTCCTACAATGAG. Amino acid sequence: CAWRKRDLSYNE. The whole CDR3 reads CAWRKRDLSYNEQFF.

In its sample, this clone was seen many times. The read falls 3 residues short of the CDR3 end, and the missing part is taken from the germline J gene. The rearrangement links TRBV12-3 or TRBV12-4 to TRBJ2-7, with D possibly matching TRBD2 (6 bases). CDR3 length equals 14 residues. With 2 bases removed from V and 2 bases from J, the gap between germline ends came to 10 bases. The DNA read from the CDR3 is TGTGCCAGCAGTTTAATGGAGGGGCCCTACGAG. Amino acid sequence: CASSLMEGPYE. The whole CDR3 region reads CASSLMEGPYEQYF.

This clone was seen ten or more times. The read gets to within 3 residues of the CDR3 end, and the germline J gene fills in the rest. J is TRBJ2-2 and V is TRBV6-2 or TRBV6-3; D gene unclear. Germline-derived CDR1 and CDR2 are MNHEY and SVGEGT. V dropped 4 bases and J dropped 1 base, with 7 bases sitting between them. This CDR3 comprises 14 residues. This chain's CDR3 is CASSWQWNTGELFF. The covered CDR3 bases are TGTGCCAGCAGTTGGCAGTGGAACACCGGGGAG.

This clone showed up many times. The read ends 3 residues early relative to the CDR3; the germline J gene fills the gap. The chain joins TRBV5-1 to TRBJ2-1, with 8 positions matching TRBD1. V lost 3 bases to trimming and J lost 5 bases; unmatched junction nucleotides: 13. CDR3 size: 17 residues. Germline-derived CDR1 and CDR2 are SGHRS and YFSETQ. The CDR3 is CASSSPGGLVANNEQFF. The covered CDR3 bases are TGCGCCAGCAGCTCCCCAGGGGGCTTGGTAGCTAACAATGAG.

This clone was recorded many times. Read sequence stops 3 residues before the CDR3 end, and the germline J gene provides the missing end. The chain joins TRBV7-9 to TRBJ2-7, with 12 bases aligning to TRBD2. The CDR3 consists of 14 residues. Losses at the gene ends were 7 bases for V and 3 bases for J; bases not matched to a gene: 4. Germline values: CDR1 SEHNR, CDR2 FQNEAQ (reference sequence). The chain's CDR3 is CASTRTSGNYEQYF. CDR3 DNA (partial): TGTGCCAGCACCCGGACTAGCGGGAACTACGAG.

This clone has a count of ten or more. Read coverage stops 3 residues before the CDR3 terminus; the germline J gene supplies the remainder. The chain recombines TRBV19 with TRBJ2-3; maybe TRBD2 (5 bases). The germline V and J ends were trimmed by 7 bases and 4 bases, with 15 bases remaining between them. The length of the CDR3 is 14 residues. The germline gives CDR1 LNHDA, CDR2 SQIVND (reference sequence). The CDR3 sequence: CASKAGLRADTQYF. CDR3 DNA, as far as it was read: TGTGCCAGTAAGGCAGGACTGAGGGCAGATACG.

This clone has at least ten counts. The read falls 3 residues short of the CDR3 end, and the missing part is taken from the germline J gene. The J gene is TRBJ1-2, the V gene TRBV6-2 or TRBV6-3, with D possibly being TRBD1 (5 bases). The length of the CDR3 is 14 residues. Germline assignment: CDR1 MNHEY and CDR2 SVGEGT. V shed 6 bases and J shed 3 bases, with 14 bases lying between them. CDR3: CASRLPGGDYGYTF. The CDR3 bases that were read are TGTGCCAGCAGGTTACCGGGGGGGGACTATGGC.

With respect to this clone: The sequenced fragment ends 3 residues before the CDR3 boundary, so the rest is inferred from the germline J gene. This sequence joins TRBV19 and TRBJ1-5; a possible D gene is TRBD1 (6 bases). The germline CDR1 and CDR2 sequences are LNHDA and SQIVND (reference sequence). The CDR3 has 13 amino acids. Trimming took 7 bases from V and 9 from J, leaving 16 bases between them. The sequenced part of the CDR3 DNA is TGTGCCAGTAATCAGGGGCCTCAAGCGCCC. Translated, it gives CASNQGPQAP. The full CDR3 reads CASNQGPQAPQHF. The full variable domain, in which reference TRBV19 and TRBJ1-5 provide the parts outside the CDR3, is DGGITQSPKYLFRKEGQNVTLSCEQNLNHDAMYWYRQDPGQGLRLIYYSQIVNDFQKGDIAEGYSVSREKKESFPLTVTSAQKNPTAFYLCASNQGPQAPQHFGDGTRLSIL.

This clone was found many times. The CDR3 extends 3 residues past the end of the read, so its final part is completed from the germline J gene. The rearrangement joins TRBV6-2 or TRBV6-3 to TRBJ2-7; 10 bases are a match to TRBD2. CDR3 length equals 15 residues. The junction had 6 bases not matched to a gene; V was cut back by 5 bases and J by 2 bases. Germline V lookup: CDR1 MNHEY, CDR2 SVGEGT. The CDR3 DNA, read in part, is TGTGCCAGCAGTACAAGCGGGAGGGCACCCTACGAG. Its translation is CASSTSGRAPYE. From start to end, the CDR3 is CASSTSGRAPYEQYF.

Concerning this clone: The read ends 3 residues before the CDR3 terminus; that terminus is restored from the germline J gene. V and J are TRBV11-2 and TRBJ2-7, with 14 bases lining up with TRBD2. The CDR3 is 14 amino acids. The germline V gene encodes CDR1 SGHAT and CDR2 FQNNGV. The trim removed 5 bases at V and 6 bases at J, leaving 3 bases unmatched. The sequenced part of the CDR3 DNA is TGTGCCAGCAGCCTGGGACTAGCGGGAGTCGAG. Its translation: CASSLGLAGVE. The full CDR3 sequence reads CASSLGLAGVEQYF.

This clone has a count of ten or more. The read gets to within 3 residues of the CDR3 end, and the germline J gene fills in the rest. The chain is built from TRBV16 and TRBJ1-6; D is possibly TRBD1 (5 bases). CDR3 length: 15 amino acids. Germline V CDR1 and CDR2: KGHSY, FQNENV. V lost 5 bases, J lost 6 bases, and 14 bases lay in between. The sequenced CDR3 bases are TGTGCCAGCAGCTCAACACAGACAGCTAATTCACCC. It encodes CASSSTQTANSP. The full CDR3 reads CASSSTQTANSPLHF.

Relative to its sample, this clone is medium-sized (0.01 to 0.1%). The read terminates 3 residues ahead of where the CDR3 ends, so the germline J gene completes it. The chain links TRBV19 to TRBJ1-5; unclear D gene. Per germline, CDR1 LNHDA and CDR2 SQIVND (reference sequence). Trimming took 2 bases from V and 6 from J, leaving 14 bases between them. There are 15 residues in the CDR3. The DNA read from the CDR3 is TGTGCCAGTAGTATAACAAGACCGGGTAGTCAGCCC. This sequence encodes CASSITRPGSQP. The CDR3, in full, reads CASSITRPGSQPQHF.

This clone has a count of ten or more. Sequencing ends 3 residues short of the CDR3 end; the germline J gene provides the rest. The V gene is TRBV9, the J gene TRBJ2-2; D is possibly TRBD1 (5 bases). Germline V gene lookup returns CDR1 SGDLS and CDR2 YYNGEE. V lost 6 bases and J 0 bases, leaving 12 bases between the germline ends. The CDR3 has 15 residues. This CDR3 reads CASKKGVANTGELFF. The covered CDR3 bases are TGTGCCAGCAAAAAAGGGGTAGCGAACACCGGGGAG.

As regards this clone: The read ends 3 residues shy of where the CDR3 ends; the end is completed using the germline J gene. This chain uses TRBV18 with TRBJ2-4; 7 bases align to TRBD2. The CDR3 consists of 18 residues. Germline CDR1 and CDR2: KGHSH and LQKENI. The V gene end was trimmed by 3 bases and the J gene end by 4 bases; junction bases not matched to a gene: 15. CDR3 residues: CASSPSTSRSGVKNIQYF. The CDR3 bases that were read are TGTGCCAGCTCACCCTCTACCTCAAGAAGCGGGGTGAAAAACATT.

This clone was observed at least ten times. The CDR3 extends 3 residues past the end of the read, so its final part is completed from the germline J gene. The rearrangement links TRBV5-1 to TRBJ1-1; D is possibly TRBD1 (6 bases). CDR1 is SGHRS, CDR2 YFSETQ, per germline. V was shortened by 4 bases and J by 3 bases, with 13 bases between the two germline ends. This CDR3 has 14 amino acids. This CDR3 reads CASSRTAVDTEAFF. Incomplete CDR3 DNA: TGCGCCAGCAGCCGGACAGCCGTGGACACTGAA.

This clone has at least ten counts. CDR3 loop: CASSQSGDYTF. The part of the CDR3 DNA that was read is TGCGCCAGCAGCCAATCAGGAGAC. V usage is TRBV4-1 and J usage is TRBJ1-2; D is uncertain. The read ends 3 residues early relative to the CDR3; the germline J gene fills the gap. The CDR3 totals 11 residues. In germline, CDR1 is MGHRA, CDR2 YSYEKL.

At least ten counts were recorded for this clone. The observed sequence ends 3 residues before the CDR3 terminus, with the missing tail filled in from the germline J gene. The gene calls are TRBV20-1 and TRBJ2-5; TRBD1 might be the D (5 bases). This CDR3 is built from 17 residues. Germline V gene data show CDR1 as DFQATT and CDR2 as SNEGSKA (reference sequence). V gave up 0 bases and J gave up 1 base, with 18 bases separating them. CDR3 in amino acids: CSAREPGSPRPQETQYF. The covered CDR3 bases are TGCAGTGCTAGAGAGCCAGGGTCCCCGCGTCCCCAAGAGACC.

This clone was seen repeatedly, ten times or more. Incomplete CDR3 DNA: TGTGCCAGCATCGGGGAGAACGAG. This codes for CASIGENE. The full CDR3 protein is CASIGENEQYF. The chain combines TRBV6-2 or TRBV6-3 with TRBJ2-7, with D maybe TRBD2 (5 bases). The read ends 3 residues shy of where the CDR3 ends; the end is completed using the germline J gene. V shed 7 bases and J shed 5 bases, with 9 bases lying between them. The CDR3 extends over 11 amino acids. Germline V gives CDR1 MNHEY, CDR2 SVGEGT.

This clone was detected many times. Sequencing ends 3 residues short of the CDR3 end; the germline J gene provides the rest. This sequence joins TRBV7-7 and TRBJ2-1, with D perhaps matching TRBD2 (6 bases). This CDR3 has 15 amino acids. CDR1 is SSHAT and CDR2 is FNYEAQ in the germline V gene (reference sequence). V was trimmed by 3 bases and J by 5 bases, leaving 14 bases between them. The sequenced CDR3 bases are TGTGCCAGCAGCTTGGCCGGGGGAGCGAACAATGAG. It is translated as CASSLAGGANNE. The complete CDR3 protein is CASSLAGGANNEQFF.